This TCR beta chain is drawn from a study of shared clonotypes between healthy human individuals. Study background: Researchers assigned three CD4 naive, three CD4 memory, two CD8 naive and one CD8 memory plate to each donor.

The naive CD8 population came from CD45RO-negative cells selected for CCR7, without terminally differentiated effector memory CD45RA+ cells. Authors' methods: Filtering differed because ImmunoSEQ produced junction-only sequences that carried no quality scores. Only in-frame clones appear in the TCRdb table, and some are missing; sequencing was by immunoSEQ multiplex PCR. The V and J calls and clone size were taken over from that table, and D and trimming were inferred from the DNA. The sample includes about 2 million clones, about 95% of them seen just once. Comments on this clone: One end of the junction does not line up with germline, which may come from a read error.

This CDR3 is 13 amino acids long. Per the germline V gene, CDR1 is GTSNPN and CDR2 is SVGIG (reference sequence). The gene calls are TRBV30 and TRBJ1-1; weak D call: TRBD1 (5 bases). This TCR came from a man aged 18 to 30 in good health. What was sequenced was naive CD8+ T cells sorted from blood. The CDR3 protein is CAWSVIRVTGAFF. In nucleotides, the CDR3 is TGTGCCTGGAGTGTTATCAGGGTTACTGGAGCTTTCTTT.